These 28 T cell receptor beta chains came from one sample sequenced in a study of T cell responses to AZD1222 COVID-19 vaccine. Profiled with immunoSEQ multiplex PCR; TCRdb holds only in-frame clones, not every one. Of about 140,000 clones listed, roughly 88% are singletons. Here the sequenced sample was peripheral blood, taken on day 0 of AZD1222 vaccination. These receptors all come from an adult in good health.

The J gene is TRBJ2-1, the V gene TRBV6-5; D uncertain. The CDR3 is 12 residues long. Looked up from germline, CDR1 is MNHEY and CDR2 is SVGAGI. Trimming shortened V by 5 bases and J by 6 bases, and 8 bases separated the two germline ends. In nucleotides, the CDR3 is TGTGCCAGCAGTAACCCTGCCAATGAGCAGTTCTTC. It codes for CASSNPANEQFF.

The chain employs TRBV11-3 and TRBJ2-1; 11 bases match TRBD2. CDR1 is SGHNT, CDR2 YENEEA, per germline. V lost 4 bases to trimming and J lost 4 bases; unmatched junction nucleotides: 3. The length of the CDR3 is 15 residues. CDR3 coding DNA: TGTGCCAGCAGCTCAGGACTAGCGGGTTACAATGAGCAGTTCTTC. Amino acids: CASSSGLAGYNEQFF.

The chain combines TRBV9 with TRBJ1-1, with 7 bases matching TRBD1. The germline gives CDR1 SGDLS, CDR2 YYNGEE. V was clipped by 1 base and J by 0 bases; unmatched bases: 9. The CDR3 covers 17 residues. In DNA form, the CDR3 reads TGTGCCAGCAGCGTACCGGGGACAGAGCCTTTGAACACTGAAGCTTTCTTT. Its protein is CASSVPGTEPLNTEAFF.

The chain uses TRBV27 and TRBJ1-1; 7 bases map to TRBD1. Trimming cost V 7 bases and J 7 bases; bases outside gene matches: 9. This CDR3 has 13 residues. Germline V gives CDR1 MNHEY, CDR2 SMNVEV (reference sequence). In nucleotides, the CDR3 is TGTGCCAGCACCGGACAGGCCCGAAATGAAGCTTTCTTT. Translation: CASTGQARNEAFF.

The chain uses TRBV3-1 (or the pseudogene TRBV3-2) and TRBJ2-2; perhaps TRBD1 as D (6 bases). Germline V gene sequence: CDR1 LGHDT, CDR2 YNNKEL (reference sequence). CDR3 length: 16 residues. V lost 4 bases, J lost 3 bases, and 15 bases lay in between. CDR3 in amino acids: CASSPTGQTYTGELFF. The DNA for the CDR3 is TGTGCCAGCAGCCCCACGGGACAAACTTACACCGGGGAGCTGTTTTTT.

In its sample, this clone was seen many times. The chain couples TRBV11-2 to TRBJ2-1; no clear D gene. There are 12 residues in the CDR3. In germline, CDR1 is SGHAT, CDR2 FQNNGV. Trimming cost V 2 bases and J 4 bases, with 3 bases left between them. DNA of the CDR3: TGTGCCAGCAGCTTATTATACAATGAGCAGTTCTTC. Protein product: CASSLLYNEQFF. The variable domain in full, completed from reference TRBV11-2 and TRBJ2-1, reads EAGVAQSPRYKIIEKRQSVAFWCNPISGHATLYWYQQILGQGPKLLIQFQNNGVVDDSQLPKDRFSAERLKGVDSTLKIQPAKLEDSAVYLCASSLLYNEQFFGPGTRLTVL.

The CDR3 here is CATSRPYSLRTGNTYEQYF. The CDR3 bases are TGTGCCACCAGCAGACCGTATTCTCTCCGGACAGGGAATACCTACGAGCAGTACTTC. The chain joins TRBV15 to TRBJ2-7; 8 nucleotides match TRBD1. CDR3 length: 19 amino acids. CDR1 LNHNV and CDR2 YYDKDF come from the germline V gene (reference sequence). After removal of 2 bases from V and 2 bases from J, the junction contained 17 bases not matched to a gene.

This rearrangement joins TRBV5-6 to TRBJ1-1; TRBD1 matches at 7 bases. V was clipped by 5 bases and J by 4 bases; unmatched bases: 8. This CDR3 is 14 amino acids long. Germline lookup yields CDR1 SGHDT and CDR2 YYEEEE. The CDR3 DNA follows: TGTGCCAGCAGGCCGACAGGGAGGATCACTGAAGCTTTCTTT. Encoded protein: CASRPTGRITEAFF.

This clone was picked up a small number of times. V and J are TRBV6-2 or TRBV6-3 and TRBJ2-6, with D perhaps assigned TRBD1 or TRBD2 (5 bases each). The V and J ends lost 2 bases and 1 base respectively, with 6 bases between them. The germline CDR1 and CDR2 sequences are MNHEY and SVGEGT. The CDR3 length is 15 residues. DNA for the CDR3: TGTGCCAGCAGTTACGAGGGGTCTGGGGCCAACGTCCTGACTTTC. As protein: CASSYEGSGANVLTF.

The V call is TRBV29-1, the J call TRBJ1-4, with a weak D call TRBD1 (5 bases). This CDR3 has 14 amino acids. Germline assignment: CDR1 SQVTM and CDR2 ANQGSEA. The V and J ends lost 7 bases and 7 bases respectively, with 19 bases between them. CDR3 coding DNA: TGCAGCGCCGAGCGGCTGGGGCTTGGTGAAAAACTGTTTTTT. Amino acid sequence: CSAERLGLGEKLFF.

J is TRBJ1-5 and V is TRBV25-1, with D unclear. CDR1 and CDR2 (germline): MGHDK, SYGVNS. Deletions cut 3 bases from V and 0 bases from J, with 12 bases between. This CDR3 region has 16 residues. CDR3 coding DNA: TGTGCCAGCAGTGATCTACCACATCGTAGCAATCAGCCCCAGCATTTT. Amino acid sequence: CASSDLPHRSNQPQHF.

The V gene is TRBV7-2, the J gene TRBJ2-3; a weak D match, TRBD1 (6 bases). Trimming removed 5 bases from V and 0 bases from J, with 12 bases in between. This CDR3 has 15 residues. The germline V gene encodes CDR1 SGHTA and CDR2 FQGNSA. Here the CDR3 reads CASSRGQISTDTQYF. CDR3 nucleotide sequence: TGTGCCAGCAGCCGCGGACAGATTAGCACAGATACGCAGTATTTT. The full variable domain, its missing parts supplied by reference TRBV7-2 and TRBJ2-3, is GAGVSQSPSNKVTEKGKDVELRCDPISGHTALYWYRQSLGQGLEFLIYFQGNSAPDKSGLPSDRFSAERTGGSVSTLTIQRTQQEDSAVYLCASSRGQISTDTQYFGPGTRLTVL.

The genes are TRBV9 and TRBJ2-6; D call uncertain. V lost 6 bases, J lost 2 bases, and 21 bases lay in between. This CDR3 is 18 amino acids long. CDR1 and CDR2 (germline): SGDLS, YYNGEE. The CDR3 DNA follows: TGTGCCAGCACCTTTTCGGGCCAGGTTGTCCCTGGGGCCAACGTCCTGACTTTC. Its translation is CASTFSGQVVPGANVLTF.

As regards this clone: An end of the junction differs from the germline gene, which may be a read error. The rearrangement joins TRBV20-1 to TRBJ1-2; D not resolved. Germline V lookup: CDR1 DFQATT, CDR2 SNEGSKA (reference sequence). The CDR3 length is 8 residues. The CDR3 is CSVLRGDF. The CDR3 nucleotides read TGCAGTGTACTCCGCGGGGACTTC.

The J gene is TRBJ1-5, the V gene TRBV7-2; D is ambiguous. Trimming removed 1 base from V and 4 bases from J, with 8 bases in between. The CDR3 spans 14 residues. The germline V gene has CDR1 SGHTA and CDR2 FQGNSA. The CDR3 coding sequence is TGTGCCAGCAGCTTAGATACAAGGAATCAGCCCCAGCATTTT. The encoded protein is CASSLDTRNQPQHF.

This chain joins TRBV6-5 and TRBJ2-7; D perhaps matches TRBD1 (6 bases). V was trimmed by 0 bases and J by 1 base, leaving 13 bases between them. This CDR3 has 16 amino acids. CDR1 MNHEY and CDR2 SVGAGI come from the germline V gene. CDR3 in DNA: TGTGCCAGCAGTTACTCTTCGGCAGGGGCATCCTACGAGCAGTACTTC. Translation: CASSYSSAGASYEQYF.

The rearrangement links TRBV6-5 to TRBJ1-5; the D is unclear. Deletions cut 6 bases from V and 6 bases from J, with 12 bases between. The CDR3 loop spans 13 amino acids. Germline V gene data show CDR1 as MNHEY and CDR2 as SVGAGI. The CDR3 protein is CASSRALSQPQHF. The DNA of the CDR3 is TGTGCCAGCAGCCGGGCTCTCAGTCAGCCCCAGCATTTT.

The chain carries TRBV28 and TRBJ1-1; 8 bases agree with TRBD1. Germline loops: CDR1 MDHEN, CDR2 SYDVKM. The junction had 11 bases not matched to a gene; V was cut back by 7 bases and J by 1 base. The CDR3 is 16 amino acids. The CDR3 bases are TGTGCCAGCAACGCGCATCAGACAGGGGCGAACACTGAAGCTTTCTTT. It specifies CASNAHQTGANTEAFF.

V usage is TRBV30 and J usage is TRBJ1-1; D remains ambiguous. From germline, CDR1 is GTSNPN and CDR2 SVGIG (reference sequence). The CDR3 is 13 residues long. The V and J ends lost 4 bases and 2 bases respectively, with 11 bases between them. CDR3 bases: TGTGCCTGGATGCCGCTGGGAAACACTGAAGCTTTCTTT. Its protein product is CAWMPLGNTEAFF.

The chain employs TRBV5-6 and TRBJ1-4, with 10 bases identical to TRBD1. This CDR3 is 15 amino acids long. V shed 0 bases and J 7 bases; nucleotides not matched to a gene: 3. Germline CDR1 SGHDT, CDR2 YYEEEE. In DNA, the CDR3 is TGTGCCAGCAGCTTGGCGACAGGGGGCCCTGAAAAACTGTTTTTT. It codes for CASSLATGGPEKLFF.

V and J are TRBV7-3 and TRBJ1-6; possible D gene TRBD1, 5 bases. The V gene lost 4 bases and the J gene lost 4 bases, with 11 bases spanning the gap. The germline V gene has CDR1 SGHTA and CDR2 FQGTGA. There are 15 residues in the CDR3. The CDR3 reads CASSYTGGYNSPLHF. The CDR3 nucleotides read TGTGCCAGCAGCTACACAGGCGGTTATAATTCACCCCTCCACTTT. Full variable domain (remainder filled in from reference TRBV7-3 and TRBJ1-6): GAGVSQTPSNKVTEKGKYVELRCDPISGHTALYWYRQSLGQGPEFLIYFQGTGAADDSGLPNDRFFAVRPEGSVSTLKIQRTERGDSAVYLCASSYTGGYNSPLHFGNGTRLTVT.

This chain connects TRBV4-3 to TRBJ1-4; D is undetermined. Germline loops: CDR1 LGHNA, CDR2 YSLEER. Trimming removed 0 bases from V and 10 bases from J, with 15 bases in between. CDR3 length equals 15 residues. Here the CDR3 reads CASSQDKGGYGKLFF. CDR3 nucleotide sequence: TGCGCCAGCAGCCAAGATAAGGGTGGCTACGGAAAACTGTTTTTT.

Concerning this clone: The junction shows a germline mismatch at one end, possibly a read error. CDR3 loop: CAWSVEGGWQLRF. The DNA for the CDR3 is TGTGCCTGGAGTGTAGAGGGCGGGTGGCAGCTACGATTC. V and J are TRBV30 and TRBJ2-7; a weak D match, TRBD2 (5 bases). In germline, CDR1 is GTSNPN, CDR2 SVGIG (reference sequence). This CDR3 region has 13 residues.

This chain links TRBV5-1 with TRBJ1-2; no clear D gene. Per the germline V gene, CDR1 is SGHRS and CDR2 is YFSETQ. This CDR3 region has 14 residues. Trimming cost V 5 bases and J 4 bases, with 15 bases left between them. CDR3 nucleotides: TGCGCCAGCAGTCCTGGAGAGGGTTCCTATGGCTACACCTTC. Residues: CASSPGEGSYGYTF.

This clone came up once. Being one base from a much bigger clone, this may be a read error. This chain connects TRBV6-2 or TRBV6-3 to TRBJ2-2; no firm D call. The V and J ends lost 2 bases and 3 bases respectively, with 4 bases between them. Germline-derived CDR1 and CDR2 are MNHEY and SVGEGT. CDR3 length equals 13 residues. CDR3 amino acids: CASSYRDTGELFF. In nucleotides, the CDR3 is TGTGCCAGCAGTTACAGGGACACCGGGGAGCTGTTTTTT.

In nucleotides, the CDR3 is TGCGCCAGCAGTGAGGACTGGGGAAACATTCAGTACTTC. Protein: CASSEDWGNIQYF. The chain links TRBV10-2 to TRBJ2-4; D ambiguous. Per the germline V gene, CDR1 is WSHSY and CDR2 is SAAADI. The V end lost 2 bases, the J end lost 6 bases, and 8 bases lay between the germline ends. There are 13 residues in the CDR3.

This clone turned up a few times. The chain couples TRBV10-1 to TRBJ2-2; maybe TRBD1 (6 bases). The CDR3 loop spans 15 amino acids. Trimming took 2 bases from V and 4 from J, leaving 11 bases between them. CDR1 and CDR2 (germline): WNHNN, SYGVQD (reference sequence). CDR3: CASSEAGAGTGELFF. In DNA form, the CDR3 reads TGCGCCAGCAGTGAGGCAGGGGCAGGCACCGGGGAGCTGTTTTTT.

J is TRBJ2-5 and V is TRBV30, with TRBD2 matching over 10 bases. The germline V gene has CDR1 GTSNPN and CDR2 SVGIG (reference sequence). Losses at the gene ends were 4 bases for V and 1 base for J; bases not matched to a gene: 3. This CDR3 is 14 amino acids long. DNA for the CDR3: TGTGCCTGGACGCGGACTAGCGGCCAAGAGACCCAGTACTTC. This translates into CAWTRTSGQETQYF.